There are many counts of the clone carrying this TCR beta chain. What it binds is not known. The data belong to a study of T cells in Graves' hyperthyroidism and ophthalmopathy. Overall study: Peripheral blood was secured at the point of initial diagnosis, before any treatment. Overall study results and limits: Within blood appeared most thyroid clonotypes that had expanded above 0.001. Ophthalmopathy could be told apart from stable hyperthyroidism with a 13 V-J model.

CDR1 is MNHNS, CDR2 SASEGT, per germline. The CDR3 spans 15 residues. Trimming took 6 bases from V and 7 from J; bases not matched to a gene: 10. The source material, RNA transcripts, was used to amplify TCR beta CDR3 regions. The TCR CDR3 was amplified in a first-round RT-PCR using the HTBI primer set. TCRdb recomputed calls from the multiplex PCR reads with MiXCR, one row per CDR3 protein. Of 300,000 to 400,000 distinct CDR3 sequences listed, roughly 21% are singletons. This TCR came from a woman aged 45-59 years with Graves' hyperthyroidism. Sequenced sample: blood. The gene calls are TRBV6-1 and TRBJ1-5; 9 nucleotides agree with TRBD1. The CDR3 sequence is CASSAGQGNYQPQHF. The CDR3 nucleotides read TGTGCCAGCAGCGCGGGACAGGGCAATTACCAGCCCCAGCATTTT.